This record concerns one T cell receptor beta chain sequence. The data were produced by immunoSEQ multiplex PCR, yet TCRdb's version contains in-frame clones alone and is incomplete. The sample has under 150,000 clones; around nine tenths are singletons. The data belong to a study of identifying expanded T cells in peripheral blood. There are 16 residues in the CDR3. V dropped 2 bases and J dropped 0 bases, with 11 bases sitting between them. Germline V gene data show CDR1 as MNHEY and CDR2 as SVGAGI. Sequenced material: blood. The chain uses TRBV6-5 and TRBJ1-5, with D possibly being TRBD1 (6 bases). The sequence was collected from a person between 18 and 69 years old in good health. CDR3 in DNA: TGTGCCAGCAGTTACCCGACAGGTTATAGCAATCAGCCCCAGCATTTT. It translates to CASSYPTGYSNQPQHF.